A selection of T cell receptor beta chains follows, all from one sample in a study of a mutant IDH1 vaccine in newly diagnosed glioma. Their specific antigens are unknown. Produced via immunoSEQ multiplex PCR; TCRdb's table is partial and in-frame only. The sample records about 68,000 clones, 80% to 85% being singletons. The sequencing here drew on PBMCs, taken from a glioma patient whose treatment included an IDH1 peptide vaccine. The receptors come from a man between 18 and 35 years old with glioma. CDR3s include the opening cysteine and the closing phenylalanine or tryptophan. A D gene is named only where the DNA matches it firmly. Where a row states a size, it is once, few, many or the class of an expanded clone; other rows omit it.

. | TRBJ1-2 | TRBV5-1 | . | CASSLGVGVGGYTF
. | TRBJ2-2 | TRBV5-8 | . | CASSLGLRTFLTGELFF
. | TRBJ1-4 | TRBV30 | . | CAWSGGSGGKLFF
. | TRBJ2-6 | TRBV14 | . | CASSQLESAGANVLTF
once | TRBJ2-2 | TRBV5-4 | TRBD2 | CASSFGTSGRASGELFF
. | TRBJ2-3 | TRBV4-3 | TRBD1 | CASSRQGTVYSTDTQYF
. | TRBJ1-5 | TRBV5-1 | . | CASSLLGPYSNQPQHF
medium-sized | TRBJ1-1 | TRBV25-1 | TRBD1 | CASSSGGGKAEAFF
. | TRBJ2-5 | TRBV30 | TRBD2 | CAGDVSSGTPLQETQYF
. | TRBJ1-3 | TRBV21-1 | . | CASSPGEGGGNTIYF
few | TRBJ2-7 | TRBV5-1 | . | CASSGDSQVYEQYF
. | TRBJ1-5 | TRBV27 | . | CASSLLGKQPQHF
once | TRBJ2-5 | TRBV6-1 | TRBD2 | CASSERDWGGGQETQYF
. | TRBJ2-6 | TRBV7-6 | . | CASSFGGANVLTF
. | TRBJ1-1 | TRBV7-9 | . | CASSPPRRGEAFF
. | TRBJ2-3 | TRBV4-3 | TRBD2 | CASSQGYLAGGPGDTQYF
. | TRBJ1-5 | TRBV28 | . | CASSLPGPQPQHF
. | TRBJ2-7 | TRBV4-3 | . | CASSQDLSASYEQYF
. | TRBJ2-5 | TRBV7-3 | TRBD1 | CASSPRQGAGETQYF
. | TRBJ2-1 | TRBV4-3 | TRBD2 | CASSPGTSGYNEQFF
. | TRBJ1-1 | TRBV7-2 | . | CASSLDAGTMNTEAFF
. | TRBJ1-2 | TRBV6-5 | TRBD1 | CASSYSTGGGGYGYTF
. | TRBJ1-2 | TRBV10-3 | . | CAISETASNYGYTF
. | TRBJ1-1 | TRBV7-2 | . | CASSSDILTEAFF
few | TRBJ2-7 | TRBV10-3 | . | CAISGDDEQYF
. | TRBJ2-7 | TRBV5-6 | . | CASSATDEQYF
. | TRBJ2-3 | TRBV4-3 | TRBD1 | CASSRPPAGTGDDTQYF
. | TRBJ2-1 | TRBV27 | . | CASSPQVSYNEQFF
. | TRBJ2-3 | TRBV6-5 | TRBD2 | CASRDPGGIPKQYF
. | TRBJ1-2 | TRBV9 | . | CASTFGVPNYGYTF
once | TRBJ2-1 | TRBV20-1 | . | CSQNEQFF
. | TRBJ2-7 | TRBV7-2 | TRBD1 | CASSLLGGRSSYEQYF
. | TRBJ1-5 | TRBV30 | . | CAWSVQTGTNQPQHF
. | TRBJ1-5 | TRBV28 | . | CASSILQYNQPQHF
. | TRBJ1-1 | TRBV10-3 | . | CAISVGNTEAFF
once | TRBJ1-1 | TRBV15 | . | CATSRGGGMNTEAFF
. | TRBJ1-1 | TRBV7-9 | . | CASSFVRSGPGRTEAFF
. | TRBJ1-2 | TRBV7-9 | TRBD1 | CASSTGTAYWGGYTF
. | TRBJ2-7 | TRBV7-2 | . | CASSPHSGGAYEQYF
. | TRBJ1-3 | TRBV6-5 | . | CASRRDRSSGNTIYF
. | TRBJ2-7 | TRBV4-1 | . | CASSQDPRGTYEQYF
once | TRBJ2-3 | TRBV11-2 | . | CASSLEIIRTDTQYF
. | TRBJ2-7 | TRBV29-1 | . | CSAGPQGSEQYF
once | TRBJ1-2 | TRBV7-6 | TRBD1 | CASSRFPPGQGPGYTF
. | TRBJ2-1 | TRBV5-6 | . | CASSLDRQVYNEQFF
once | TRBJ2-7 | TRBV7-2 | . | CASSSIPRKGPTYEQYF
once | TRBJ1-1 | TRBV6-1 | . | CASSEALRTSLDSF
. | TRBJ2-3 | TRBV18 | . | CASSSHTDTQYF
. | TRBJ2-2 | TRBV7-8 | TRBD1 | CASTGWTGGIGELFF
. | TRBJ1-1 | TRBV13 | . | CASSPRLGVNTEAFF
. | TRBJ1-1 | TRBV6-1 | TRBD1 | CASSFGQGASTEAFF
once | TRBJ2-7 | TRBV27 | . | CASSLAGTSYEQYF
. | TRBJ1-1 | TRBV18 | TRBD1 | CASSPYGQGAWGTEAFF
. | TRBJ2-7 | TRBV7-8 | TRBD1 | CASSLATGLVYEQYF
. | TRBJ2-5 | TRBV6-5 | . | CASSYGGLETQYF